This is a list of T cell receptor beta chains from one sample in a study of T-cell reconstitution after alpha-beta-depleted transplantation in children. A single record per CDR3 protein comes from TCRdb applying MiXCR to the PCR reads. The data hold around 340,000 distinct CDR3 sequences, with 13% observed a single time. Sequenced material: PBMCs, taken from the stem cell graft. The receptor source for this set is a human donor who donated a stem cell graft to a child with Fanconi anemia. Both conserved end residues are part of each CDR3. A D gene is named only where the DNA matches it firmly. Size is stated for part of the rows, as once, few or many counts, or as a class when the clone is expanded.

V	D	size	J	CDR3	DNA
TRBV29-1	TRBD1	many	TRBJ2-4	CSVLDRTKNIQYF	TGCAGCGTTCTGGACAGGACCAAAAACATTCAGTACTTC
TRBV6-2/TRBV6-3	TRBD1	few	TRBJ2-2	CASSFDREFNTGELFF	TGTGCCAGCAGCTTCGACAGGGAGTTTAACACCGGGGAGCTGTTTTTT
TRBV5-4	NA	few	TRBJ1-1	CASSLDFAITEAFF	TGTGCCAGCAGCTTGGACTTCGCTATCACTGAAGCTTTCTTT
TRBV12-3/TRBV12-4	NA	NA	TRBJ1-1	CASSFASSTEAFF	TGTGCCAGCAGTTTCGCCAGCTCCACTGAAGCTTTCTTT
TRBV20-1	NA	many	TRBJ1-2	CSASRQQSAGLNYGYTF	TGCAGTGCTAGTAGACAGCAATCGGCAGGTTTAAACTATGGCTACACCTTC
TRBV10-1	NA	NA	TRBJ1-2	CASTSAIPYGYTF	TGCGCCAGCACCTCGGCTATTCCCTATGGCTACACCTTC
TRBV13	TRBD2	NA	TRBJ2-1	CASANMGTSGNEQFF	TGTGCCAGCGCCAATATGGGGACTAGCGGTAATGAGCAGTTCTTC
TRBV6-6	NA	many	TRBJ2-3	CASRTAGTDTQYF	TGTGCCAGCAGGACGGCGGGCACAGATACGCAGTATTTT
TRBV28	NA	NA	TRBJ2-3	CASQTQGPGADTQYF	TGTGCCAGCCAAACCCAGGGGCCTGGCGCAGATACGCAGTATTTT
TRBV12-3/TRBV12-4	NA	once	TRBJ2-1	CASSFKGGAYNEQFF	TGTGCCAGCAGTTTCAAAGGGGGGGCCTACAATGAGCAGTTCTTC
TRBV19	NA	many	TRBJ2-3	CASSIGATSEDTQYF	TGTGCCAGTAGTATCGGTGCGACTTCGGAGGATACGCAGTATTTT
TRBV18	TRBD1	many	TRBJ2-3	CASSPRTGSDTQYF	TGTGCCAGCTCACCTCGGACAGGCTCAGATACGCAGTATTTT
TRBV7-9	NA	few	TRBJ2-7	CASSLAVNEQYF	TGTGCCAGCAGCTTAGCAGTAAACGAGCAGTACTTC
TRBV5-1	TRBD1	few	TRBJ1-6	CASSPGQLTSYNSPLHF	TGCGCCAGCAGCCCGGGACAGTTAACCTCCTATAATTCACCCCTCCACTTT
TRBV7-9	TRBD2	NA	TRBJ2-7	CASSLGGSGGGYEQYF	TGTGCCAGCAGCTTAGGTGGTAGCGGGGGTGGCTACGAGCAGTACTTC
TRBV29-1	NA	few	TRBJ2-3	CSVESGFTDTQYF	TGCAGCGTTGAATCGGGGTTCACAGATACGCAGTATTTT
TRBV5-1	TRBD2	many	TRBJ2-5	CASRLAGTNQETQYF	TGCGCCAGCAGACTAGCGGGGACTAACCAAGAGACCCAGTACTTC
TRBV6-1	TRBD1	many	TRBJ2-7	CASSDWDRGYEQYF	TGTGCCAGCAGTGATTGGGACAGGGGCTACGAGCAGTACTTC
TRBV4-2	TRBD1	NA	TRBJ1-2	CASSQGTGGDGYTF	TGTGCCAGCAGCCAAGGGACAGGGGGCGATGGCTACACCTTC
TRBV2	NA	NA	TRBJ1-1	CASSERDMTEAFF	TGTGCCAGCAGTGAGAGGGATATGACTGAAGCTTTCTTT
TRBV20-1	NA	NA	TRBJ2-2	CSATPLGPRTETGELFF	TGCAGTGCTACCCCTCTCGGACCGCGAACCGAGACCGGGGAGCTGTTTTTT
TRBV12-3/TRBV12-4	TRBD1	many	TRBJ1-5	CASSLLIQGQGDQPQHF	TGTGCCAGCAGTCTATTAATCCAAGGACAGGGCGATCAGCCCCAGCATTTT
TRBV7-9	NA	NA	TRBJ2-3	CASSRIAGSDTQYF	TGTGCCAGCAGCCGTATCGCAGGGTCGGATACGCAGTATTTT
TRBV7-9	NA	few	TRBJ1-1	CASSLEGGVDEAFF	TGTGCCAGCAGCTTAGAAGGAGGGGTTGATGAAGCTTTCTTT
TRBV5-1	NA	few	TRBJ1-3	CASKADRRSGNTIYF	TGCGCCAGCAAGGCCGACAGGCGAAGCGGAAACACCATATATTTT
TRBV5-1	NA	few	TRBJ2-5	CASSPERQTQYF	TGCGCCAGCAGCCCGGAGCGACAGACCCAGTACTTC
TRBV13	NA	many	TRBJ1-1	CASSQTGWLTEAFF	TGTGCCAGCAGCCAAACAGGGTGGTTAACTGAAGCTTTCTTT
TRBV6-5	NA	few	TRBJ1-6	CASSYHPKRDSPLHF	TGTGCCAGCAGTTACCACCCTAAGCGGGATTCACCCCTCCACTTT
TRBV7-9	NA	few	TRBJ2-2	CASSRKGGNTGELFF	TGTGCCAGCAGCCGGAAGGGGGGTAACACCGGGGAGCTGTTTTTT
TRBV29-1	NA	many	TRBJ1-2	CSVLLSRVDGYTF	TGCAGCGTTCTGCTAAGCAGGGTCGATGGCTACACCTTC
TRBV18	TRBD1	few	TRBJ2-7	CASSNSADRGLWEQYF	TGTGCCAGCTCAAACTCCGCGGACAGGGGGCTCTGGGAGCAGTACTTC
TRBV7-2	NA	NA	TRBJ2-5	CASSLRGLEAQYF	TGTGCCAGCAGCCTAAGGGGCTTGGAGGCCCAGTACTTC
TRBV12-3/TRBV12-4	TRBD1	NA	TRBJ2-5	CASSRESGTGDETQYF	TGTGCCAGCAGCCGAGAGTCCGGGACAGGGGACGAGACCCAGTACTTC
TRBV7-2	NA	NA	TRBJ1-3	CASSFFYSGNTIYF	TGTGCCAGCAGCTTTTTCTACTCTGGAAACACCATATATTTT
TRBV2	TRBD1	NA	TRBJ2-7	CASSSRTGDNEQYF	TGTGCCAGCAGTTCTAGGACAGGGGACAACGAGCAGTACTTC
TRBV20-1	NA	NA	TRBJ1-6	CSGKRESPLHF	TGCAGTGGAAAGAGGGAATCACCCCTCCACTTT
TRBV7-9	TRBD1	many	TRBJ2-7	CASSLDVQGEHF	TGTGCCAGCAGCTTAGATGTGCAGGGGGAGCACTTC
TRBV7-9	NA	NA	TRBJ1-2	CASSLGGASNYGYTF	TGTGCCAGCAGCTTAGGGGGGGCGTCCAACTATGGCTACACCTTC
TRBV4-2	NA	NA	TRBJ2-1	CASSQDGHDNEQFF	TGTGCCAGCAGCCAAGACGGACATGACAATGAGCAGTTCTTC
TRBV3-1	NA	many	TRBJ1-1	CASSRSTSGGRTEAFF	TGTGCCAGCAGCCGATCCACCTCCGGGGGCCGGACTGAAGCTTTCTTT
TRBV7-9	NA	NA	TRBJ2-3	CASSLAGNEGDTQYF	TGTGCCAGCAGCTTAGCGGGGAATGAGGGAGATACGCAGTATTTT